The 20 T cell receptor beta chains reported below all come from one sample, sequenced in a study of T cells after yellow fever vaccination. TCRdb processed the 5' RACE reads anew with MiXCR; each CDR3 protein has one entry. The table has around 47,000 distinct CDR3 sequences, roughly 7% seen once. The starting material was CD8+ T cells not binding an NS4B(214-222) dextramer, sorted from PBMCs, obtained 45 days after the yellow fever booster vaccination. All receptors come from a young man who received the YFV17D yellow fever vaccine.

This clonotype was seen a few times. Written as DNA, the CDR3 is TGTGCCAGCAGCGCGGGACAGGGGGCCTACGAGCAGTACTTC. Its protein product is CASSAGQGAYEQYF. The chain uses TRBV5-4 and TRBJ2-7; TRBD1 matches 11 bases. The CDR3 sequence is 14 residues long. With V trimmed by 4 bases and J by 2 bases, 2 bases remained unmatched. CDR1 is SGHNT, CDR2 YYREEE, per germline (reference sequence).

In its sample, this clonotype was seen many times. The CDR3 DNA follows: TGCAGCGTTGAAGGCTATGTAGGCGGGGCCTACGAGCAGTACTTC. This encodes CSVEGYVGGAYEQYF. The gene calls are TRBV29-1 and TRBJ2-7; D is possibly TRBD2 (6 bases). The CDR3 covers 15 residues. The germline V and J ends were trimmed by 1 base and 2 bases, with 15 bases remaining between them. Germline CDR1 SQVTM, CDR2 ANQGSEA.

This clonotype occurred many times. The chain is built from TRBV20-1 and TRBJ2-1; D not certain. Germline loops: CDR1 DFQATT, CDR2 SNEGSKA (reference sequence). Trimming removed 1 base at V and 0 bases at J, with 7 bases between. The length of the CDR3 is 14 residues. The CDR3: CSARGQSSYNEQFF. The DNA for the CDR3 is TGCAGTGCTAGAGGGCAGAGCTCCTACAATGAGCAGTTCTTC.

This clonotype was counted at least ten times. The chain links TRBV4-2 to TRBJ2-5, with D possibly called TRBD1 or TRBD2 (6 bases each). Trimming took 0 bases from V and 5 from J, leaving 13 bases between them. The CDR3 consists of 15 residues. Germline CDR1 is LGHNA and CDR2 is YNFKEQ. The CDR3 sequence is CASSQEELGGETQYF. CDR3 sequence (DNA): TGTGCCAGCAGCCAAGAGGAACTAGGGGGGGAGACCCAGTACTTC.

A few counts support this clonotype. CDR3 residues: CASSQGGGWRDNEQFF. Written as DNA, the CDR3 is TGTGCCAGCAGCCAAGGGGGGGGGTGGAGGGACAATGAGCAGTTCTTC. This chain joins TRBV3-1 and TRBJ2-1; 7 positions agree with TRBD2. The CDR3 loop spans 16 amino acids. Trimming cost V 1 base and J 5 bases; bases outside gene matches: 8. From germline, CDR1 is LGHDT and CDR2 YNNKEL (reference sequence).

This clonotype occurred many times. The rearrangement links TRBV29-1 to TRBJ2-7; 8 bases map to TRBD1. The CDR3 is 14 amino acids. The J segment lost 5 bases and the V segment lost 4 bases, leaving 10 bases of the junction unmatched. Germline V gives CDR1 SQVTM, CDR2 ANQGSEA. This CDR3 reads CSVAAGGIGNEQYF. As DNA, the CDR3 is TGCAGCGTTGCTGCAGGGGGCATTGGGAACGAGCAGTACTTC.

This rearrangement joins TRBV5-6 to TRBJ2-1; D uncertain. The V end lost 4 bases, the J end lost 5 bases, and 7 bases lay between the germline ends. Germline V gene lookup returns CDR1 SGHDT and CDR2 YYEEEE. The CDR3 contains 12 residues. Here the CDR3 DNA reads TGTGCCAGCAGCCCGGTAAACAATGAGCAGTTCTTC. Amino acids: CASSPVNNEQFF.

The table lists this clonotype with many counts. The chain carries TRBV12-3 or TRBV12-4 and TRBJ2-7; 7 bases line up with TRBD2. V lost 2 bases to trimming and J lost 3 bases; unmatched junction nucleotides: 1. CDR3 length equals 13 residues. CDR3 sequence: CASSLTGGYEQYF. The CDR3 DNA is TGTGCCAGCAGTTTAACGGGGGGCTACGAGCAGTACTTC.

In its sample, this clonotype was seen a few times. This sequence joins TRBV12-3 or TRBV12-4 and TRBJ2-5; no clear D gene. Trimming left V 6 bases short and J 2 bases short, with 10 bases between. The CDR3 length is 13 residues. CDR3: CASRGWGQETQYF. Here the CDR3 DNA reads TGTGCCAGCAGGGGATGGGGTCAAGAGACCCAGTACTTC.

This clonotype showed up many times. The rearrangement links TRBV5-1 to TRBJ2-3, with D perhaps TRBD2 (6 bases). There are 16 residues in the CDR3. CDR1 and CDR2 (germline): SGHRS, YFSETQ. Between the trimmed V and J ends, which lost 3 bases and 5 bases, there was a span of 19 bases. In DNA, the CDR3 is TGCGCCAGCAGCTACTTGGGTGGGACTGGAGGAGATACGCAGTATTTT. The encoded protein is CASSYLGGTGGDTQYF. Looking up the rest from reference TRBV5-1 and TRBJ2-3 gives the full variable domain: KAGVTQTPRYLIKTRGQQVTLSCSPISGHRSVSWYQQTPGQGLQFLFEYFSETQRNKGNFPGRFSGRQFSNSRSEMNVSTLELGDSALYLCASSYLGGTGGDTQYFGPGTRLTVL.

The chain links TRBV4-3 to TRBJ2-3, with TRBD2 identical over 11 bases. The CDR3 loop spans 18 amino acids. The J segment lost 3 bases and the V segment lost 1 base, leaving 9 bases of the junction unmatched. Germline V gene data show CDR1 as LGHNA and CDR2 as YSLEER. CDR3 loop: CASSQAVAGGPGTDTQYF. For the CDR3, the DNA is TGCGCCAGCAGCCAAGCGGTAGCGGGAGGGCCTGGGACAGATACGCAGTATTTT.

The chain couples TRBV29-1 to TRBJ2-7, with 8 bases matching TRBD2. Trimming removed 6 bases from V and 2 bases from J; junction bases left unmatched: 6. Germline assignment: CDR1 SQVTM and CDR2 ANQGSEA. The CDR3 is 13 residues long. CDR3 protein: CSVRSGSTYEQYF. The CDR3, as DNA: TGCAGCGTCCGGAGCGGGAGCACCTACGAGCAGTACTTC.

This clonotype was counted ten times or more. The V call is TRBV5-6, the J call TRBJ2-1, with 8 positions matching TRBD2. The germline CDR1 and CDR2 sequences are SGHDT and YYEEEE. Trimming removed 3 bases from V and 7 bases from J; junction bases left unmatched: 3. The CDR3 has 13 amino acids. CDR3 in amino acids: CASSWASGNEQFF. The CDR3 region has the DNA TGTGCCAGCAGCTGGGCTAGCGGGAATGAGCAGTTCTTC.

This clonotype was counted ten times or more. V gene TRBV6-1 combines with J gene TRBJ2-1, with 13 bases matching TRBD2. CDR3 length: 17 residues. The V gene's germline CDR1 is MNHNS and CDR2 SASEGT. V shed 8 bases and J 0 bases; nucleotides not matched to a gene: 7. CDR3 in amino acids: CASLGLAGSSSYNEQFF. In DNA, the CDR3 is TGTGCCAGCTTGGGACTAGCGGGGTCGAGCTCCTACAATGAGCAGTTCTTC.

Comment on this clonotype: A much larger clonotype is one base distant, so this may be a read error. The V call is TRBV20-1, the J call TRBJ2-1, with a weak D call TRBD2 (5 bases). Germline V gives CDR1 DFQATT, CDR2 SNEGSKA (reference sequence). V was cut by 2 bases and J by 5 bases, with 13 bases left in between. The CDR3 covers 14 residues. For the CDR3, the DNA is TGCAGTGCTAGACTGGACTTCGCCCACAATGAGCAGTTCTTC. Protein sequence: CSARLDFAHNEQFF.

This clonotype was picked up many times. CDR3: CASSTRTGNEQYF. CDR3 nucleotide sequence: TGTGCCAGCAGCACACGGACAGGGAACGAGCAGTACTTC. V and J are TRBV9 and TRBJ2-7, with 8 bases matching TRBD1. Trimming took 4 bases from V and 5 from J; bases not matched to a gene: 5. CDR1 is SGDLS and CDR2 is YYNGEE in the germline V gene. The CDR3 loop spans 13 amino acids.

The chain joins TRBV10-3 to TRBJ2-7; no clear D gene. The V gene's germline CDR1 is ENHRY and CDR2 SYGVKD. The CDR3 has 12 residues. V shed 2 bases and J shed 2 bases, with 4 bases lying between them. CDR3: CAISEGTYEQYF. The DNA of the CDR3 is TGTGCCATCAGTGAGGGGACCTACGAGCAGTACTTC.

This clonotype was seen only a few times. CDR3 residues: CASSTGFTYEQYF. CDR3 DNA sequence: TGTGCCAGCAGTACAGGGTTTACCTACGAGCAGTACTTC. The chain carries TRBV6-2 or TRBV6-3 and TRBJ2-7; perhaps TRBD1 as D (6 bases). V shed 5 bases and J shed 2 bases, with 10 bases lying between them. The germline gives CDR1 MNHEY, CDR2 SVGEGT. This CDR3 is built from 13 residues.

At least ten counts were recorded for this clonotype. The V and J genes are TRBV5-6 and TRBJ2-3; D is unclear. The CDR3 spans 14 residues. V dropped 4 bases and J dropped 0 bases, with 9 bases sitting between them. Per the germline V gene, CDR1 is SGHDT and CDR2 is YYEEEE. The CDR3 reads CASSLIASTDTQYF. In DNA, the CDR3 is TGTGCCAGCAGCCTTATAGCTAGCACAGATACGCAGTATTTT.

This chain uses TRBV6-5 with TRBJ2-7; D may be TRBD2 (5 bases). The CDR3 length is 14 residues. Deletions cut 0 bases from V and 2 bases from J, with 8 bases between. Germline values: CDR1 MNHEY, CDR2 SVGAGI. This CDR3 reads CASSYSSGTYEQYF. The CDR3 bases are TGTGCCAGCAGTTACTCAAGCGGCACCTACGAGCAGTACTTC.